This T cell receptor (beta chain) was sequenced in a study of human T cells and chemical hapten exposure (dated by TCRdb to 2020 to 2023). In terms of the full investigation: Libraries were combined into a pool for sequencing, and differences in TCR yield between samples came mainly from small differences in library volumes within the pool. The study tracked peripheral blood TCR repertoire changes in vivo during primary and secondary sensitization to the hapten diphenylcyclopropenone (DPC) in alopecia patients. Both TCR alpha and TCR beta chains were sequenced from each blood RNA sample.

What the work shows at the level of the full study, not this receptor alone: After repeated subsampling, changes were observed in the strength of the expansion versus patch-test correlation and in the threshold at which the correlation became significant. DPC sensitization did not change how many TCRs were above 1 in 1000 frequency, and no evidence was found of alterations in global repertoire structure.

Library creation used 5' RACE. The instrument was an Illumina MiSeq. During library preparation, unique molecular identifiers were attached to individual cDNA molecules so that TCRs could be counted quantitatively and reproducibly. The authors processed their data as follows. A median of about 89,000 TCRs per sample was observed, with a range of 23,224 to 690,600. The Decombinator software suite was used to annotate V, J and CDR3 in the TCR reads. To make PS versus PT1 abundance plots, every sample was subsampled to the same number of TCRs (28,000). Expanded TCRs were defined as absent before sensitization and observed at least eight times at the 2-week time point. The public sequencing data were trimmed at Q25 with fastp and processed into clonotypes with MiXCR by TCRdb, which kept only in-frame beta chains. CDR3 protein sequences are deduplicated, and each keeps its most common genes and DNA. Clone size and V and J calls follow TCRdb, not the original study. In this sample the table shows about 81,000 distinct CDR3 sequences, roughly 8.4% of which occur a single time. The ten most abundant clones make up around 2.3% of the sample.

CDR1 is given as SGHVS and CDR2 as FQNEAQ, both from the germline V gene. The CDR3, from cysteine to phenylalanine, totals 19 residues. Solely the CDR3 DNA is kept, with 57 bases framed from the first base. After removal of 4 bases from V and 4 bases from J, the junction retains 16 bases not matched to a gene. Unfractionated whole blood was collected in Tempus Blood RNA tubes, and total RNA was extracted from that blood. A handful of healthy volunteers were used as TCR sequencing controls and were bled at day 0, 2 weeks and 6 weeks. This clonotype was seen at least ten times. The specificity of this receptor is unknown. The input lacks base qualities; no much larger clone sits a single base away.

The sequence came from a male donor in good health. The rearranged chain carries TRBV7-8 and TRBJ2-3; 11 of the junction bases match TRBD1. In nucleotides, the sequence is TGTGCCAGCAGCTCAGCTCCCGGGACAGGGGGTCATGTGGCAGATACGCAGTATTTT. It codes for CASSSAPGTGGHVADTQYF.